These 14 T cell receptor beta chains share one sample of origin, sequenced in a study of untreated major depressive disorder. The study's findings and limits: Compared with controls, depressed patients showed more TRBV05-01 (Vbeta 5.1) usage in CD4+ T cells.

No antigen has been identified for these receptors. Some clones are missing from TCRdb's copy, which holds only in-frame ones; the method was immunoSEQ multiplex PCR. The data show more than 10,000 clones, over 90% seen once. Sequencing was carried out using CD4+ T cells from PBMCs. The receptors shown here come from a man aged 30 to 39 with major depressive disorder.

The V and J genes are TRBV11-3 and TRBJ1-1, with a tentative D call TRBD1 (5 bases). The CDR3 totals 18 residues. V was shortened by 0 bases and J by 3 bases, with 20 bases between the two germline ends. Germline CDR1 and CDR2: SGHNT and YENEEA. In nucleotides, the CDR3 is TGTGCCAGCAGCTTAGAAGGACACCTTCCCAGGGAATACACTGAAGCTTTCTTT. This translates into CASSLEGHLPREYTEAFF.

CDR3 residues: CASSYSTPGGRQPQHF. As DNA, the CDR3 is TGTGCCAGCAGTTACTCAACCCCGGGCGGGAGGCAGCCCCAGCATTTT. The rearrangement uses TRBV6-6 and TRBJ1-5; the D is unclear. CDR1 is MNHNY and CDR2 is SVGAGI in the germline V gene (reference sequence). V was clipped by 0 bases and J by 7 bases, with 16 bases between them. The CDR3 is 16 residues long.

The rearrangement joins TRBV7-8 to TRBJ2-7, with D uncertain. The CDR3 spans 14 residues. Germline V gene lookup returns CDR1 SGHVS and CDR2 FQNEAQ. V lost 2 bases and J 4 bases, leaving 12 bases between the germline ends. The CDR3 region is CASSLTPASYEQYF. The CDR3 DNA reads TGTGCCAGCAGCTTAACTCCGGCCTCGTACGAGCAGTACTTC.

The rearrangement links TRBV7-8 to TRBJ2-5; TRBD1 is a possible D gene (5 bases). The CDR3 runs 14 residues. Trimming pared 1 base from V and 2 bases from J, leaving 8 bases between. Per the germline V gene, CDR1 is SGHVS and CDR2 is FQNEAQ. The CDR3 sequence is CASSLGRQQETQYF. The DNA for the CDR3 is TGTGCCAGCAGCTTAGGTCGACAGCAAGAGACCCAGTACTTC. The full variable domain, its missing parts supplied by reference TRBV7-8 and TRBJ2-5, is GAGVSQSPRYKVAKRGQDVALRCDPISGHVSLFWYQQALGQGPEFLTYFQNEAQLDKSGLPSDRFFAERPEGSVSTLKIQRTQQEDSAVYLCASSLGRQQETQYFGPGTRLLVL.

This chain connects TRBV6-1 to TRBJ1-5, with D maybe TRBD1 (5 bases). This CDR3 contains 14 residues. Trimming removed 2 bases from V and 5 bases from J, with 10 bases in between. Per germline, CDR1 MNHNS and CDR2 SASEGT. The CDR3 DNA is TGTGCCAGCAGTGAACAGGGTTGGGATCAGCCCCAGCATTTT. Translated: CASSEQGWDQPQHF.

The chain couples TRBV7-9 to TRBJ1-1; tentatively, D is TRBD1 (5 bases). The CDR3 loop spans 15 amino acids. V lost 3 bases and J 1 base, leaving 12 bases between the germline ends. Germline loops: CDR1 SEHNR, CDR2 FQNEAQ (reference sequence). The DNA for the CDR3 is TGTGCCAGCAGCTTTACCCGCCAGGGGAACACTGAAGCTTTCTTT. The encoded protein is CASSFTRQGNTEAFF. The full variable domain, in which reference TRBV7-9 and TRBJ1-1 provide the parts outside the CDR3, is DTGVSQNPRHKITKRGQNVTFRCDPISEHNRLYWYRQTLGQGPEFLTYFQNEAQLEKSRLLSDRFSAERPKGSFSTLEIQRTEQGDSAMYLCASSFTRQGNTEAFFGQGTRLTVV.

The genes are TRBV14 and TRBJ1-6; D is ambiguous. Trimming cost V 0 bases and J 0 bases, with 6 bases left between them. Germline V gene data show CDR1 as SGHDN and CDR2 as FVKESK. The CDR3 extends over 16 amino acids. The CDR3 region is CASSQDPSSYNSPLHF. For the CDR3, the DNA is TGTGCCAGCAGCCAAGACCCGAGCTCCTATAATTCACCCCTCCACTTT.

V usage is TRBV5-1 and J usage is TRBJ1-2, with a weak D call TRBD1 (6 bases). In germline, CDR1 is SGHRS, CDR2 YFSETQ. The V gene lost 4 bases and the J gene lost 8 bases, with 27 bases spanning the gap. This CDR3 has 17 amino acids. As DNA, the CDR3 is TGCGCCAGCAGCGGCGGAGACGGTCCGGGGGCGCTTAAAGGCTACACCTTC. It encodes CASSGGDGPGALKGYTF.

The table lists this clone with a count of one. This chain connects TRBV5-4 to TRBJ2-6, with D tentatively TRBD1 (5 bases). Germline loops: CDR1 SGHNT, CDR2 YYREEE (reference sequence). The length of the CDR3 is 15 residues. Trimming left V 0 bases short and J 2 bases short, with 6 bases between. CDR3 residues: CASSLGGAGANVLTF. The CDR3 bases are TGTGCCAGCAGCTTGGGGGGCGCTGGGGCCAACGTCCTGACTTTC.

The chain links TRBV2 to TRBJ1-3; no reliable D call. This CDR3 has 13 amino acids. The germline V and J ends were trimmed by 8 bases and 0 bases, with 8 bases remaining between them. Germline CDR1 reads SNHLY; CDR2 reads FYNNEI. The chain's CDR3 is CASGLNSGNTIYF. DNA for the CDR3: TGTGCCAGCGGACTGAACTCTGGAAACACCATATATTTT.

The chain couples TRBV4-1 to TRBJ2-7; D unresolved. Trimming removed 3 bases from V and 5 bases from J, with 20 bases in between. The CDR3 has 16 residues. Germline CDR1 and CDR2: MGHRA and YSYEKL. The CDR3 bases are TGCGCCAGCAGCCAGCCGGCGGCGGAAGGTAGTCACGAGCAGTACTTC. It encodes CASSQPAAEGSHEQYF.

The rearrangement joins TRBV27 to TRBJ2-5; D might be TRBD1 or TRBD2, each matching 6 bases. The CDR3 spans 15 residues. Deletions cut 2 bases from V and 5 bases from J, with 15 bases between. Germline V gene sequence: CDR1 MNHEY, CDR2 SMNVEV (reference sequence). DNA of the CDR3: TGTGCCAGCAGTTTAAGGGGGGCACTAGGGGAGACCCAGTACTTC. Its protein is CASSLRGALGETQYF.

This clone has a single count. The chain employs TRBV6-6 and TRBJ2-7; D is ambiguous. The CDR3 is 13 amino acids. The germline V gene has CDR1 MNHNY and CDR2 SVGAGI (reference sequence). The V end was cut by 0 bases, the J end by 1 base, with 4 bases between. The CDR3 loop is CASSYSGSYEQYF. In nucleotides, the CDR3 is TGTGCCAGCAGTTACTCGGGGTCCTACGAGCAGTACTTC.

The chain has TRBV13 and TRBJ2-7; a weak D match, TRBD1 (5 bases). The CDR3 sequence is 15 residues long. Trimming took 2 bases from V and 3 from J, leaving 14 bases between them. Germline-derived CDR1 and CDR2 are PRHDT and FYEKMQ (reference sequence). DNA of the CDR3: TGTGCCAGCAGCTTAACGGCAGGGCGCATCTACGAGCAGTACTTC. This encodes CASSLTAGRIYEQYF.